These 16 T cell receptor beta chains share one sample of origin, sequenced in a study of graft-versus-host responses after intestinal transplantation. Repertoires were generated with immunoSEQ multiplex PCR, while TCRdb's copy carries only in-frame clones and drops some. Here the sample spans some 22,000 clones, approximately 40% being singletons. Irradiated, violet-dye-labeled stimulator cells, around 200,000 in number, were plated with around 200,000 CFSE-labeled responder cells. Sequencing was performed on alloreactive CD8+ T cells from a mixed lymphocyte reaction culture, taken before intestinal transplant. This sample's subset: CFSE-low proliferating T cells sorted from roughly 6-day pre-transplant mixed lymphocyte reaction (GvH or HvG direction). These TCRs come from a human patient who received an intestinal transplant.

The genes are TRBV6-5 and TRBJ2-2; the match to TRBD2 covers 7 bases. Germline CDR1 and CDR2: MNHEY and SVGAGI. CDR3 length: 16 amino acids. V trimming: 2 bases; J trimming: 1 base; junction bases outside the gene matches: 4. The CDR3 is CASSYERGQNTGELFF. CDR3 coding DNA: TGTGCCAGCAGTTACGAGCGGGGTCAGAACACCGGGGAGCTGTTTTTT.

J is TRBJ1-2 and V is TRBV5-1; D remains unclear. The CDR3 runs 14 residues. Per germline, CDR1 SGHRS and CDR2 YFSETQ. The germline V and J ends were trimmed by 3 bases and 2 bases, with 11 bases remaining between them. The chain's CDR3 is CASSWGSGNYGYTF. The CDR3 bases are TGCGCCAGCAGCTGGGGATCCGGGAACTATGGCTACACCTTC.

The J gene is TRBJ1-1, the V gene TRBV28, with D possibly TRBD1 on 6 matching bases. The CDR3 is 14 amino acids. The germline V gene has CDR1 MDHEN and CDR2 SYDVKM. Trimming cost V 6 bases and J 2 bases, with 13 bases left between them. The CDR3 sequence: CASRADRPNTEAFF. CDR3 sequence (DNA): TGTGCCAGCAGGGCGGACAGACCAAACACTGAAGCTTTCTTT.

This clone was seen only a few times. The chain is built from TRBV10-1 and TRBJ2-7; 12 bases are shared with TRBD2. The trim removed 0 bases at V and 4 bases at J, leaving 1 base unmatched. The CDR3 spans 15 residues. The germline CDR1 and CDR2 sequences are WNHNN and SYGVQD (reference sequence). CDR3 loop: CASSESLAGGYEQYF. The CDR3 DNA reads TGCGCCAGCAGTGAGTCGCTAGCGGGAGGGTACGAGCAGTACTTC.

The V and J genes are TRBV2 and TRBJ2-5, with 7 bases aligning to TRBD2. Germline V gene sequence: CDR1 SNHLY, CDR2 FYNNEI. V lost 7 bases, J lost 9 bases, and 5 bases stayed unmatched. The CDR3 runs to 11 residues. For the CDR3, the DNA is TGTGCCAGCAAAGGACTAGTGGCCCAGTACTTC. This encodes CASKGLVAQYF. The variable domain in full, completed from reference TRBV2 and TRBJ2-5, reads EPEVTQTPSHQVTQMGQEVILRCVPISNHLYFYWYRQILGQKVEFLVSFYNNEISEKSEIFDDQFSVERPDGSNFTLKIRSTKLEDSAMYFCASKGLVAQYFGPGTRLLVL.

This chain links TRBV7-8 with TRBJ1-5; 8 nucleotides agree with TRBD1. CDR3 length equals 14 residues. With V trimmed by 4 bases and J by 2 bases, 1 base remained unmatched. The germline CDR1 and CDR2 sequences are SGHVS and FQNEAQ. The CDR3 region is CASSSDRGNQPQHF. The DNA for the CDR3 is TGTGCCAGCAGCTCGGACAGGGGCAATCAGCCCCAGCATTTT.

Relative to its sample, this clone is medium-sized. The chain recombines TRBV6-5 with TRBJ2-7, with D perhaps TRBD1 (5 bases). Germline CDR1 and CDR2: MNHEY and SVGAGI. This CDR3 region has 13 residues. V shed 6 bases and J shed 0 bases, with 9 bases lying between them. The CDR3 sequence is CASSRQTSYEQYF. The CDR3, as DNA: TGTGCCAGCAGCCGACAGACCTCCTACGAGCAGTACTTC.

The chain joins TRBV5-4 to TRBJ1-2, with D possibly matching TRBD1 (6 bases). Germline V gives CDR1 SGHNT, CDR2 YYREEE (reference sequence). V was shortened by 4 bases and J by 3 bases, with 16 bases between the two germline ends. The CDR3 consists of 15 residues. This CDR3 is CASSPNMDSYYGYTF. Written as DNA, the CDR3 is TGTGCCAGCAGCCCAAATATGGACAGCTACTATGGCTACACCTTC.

In this sample, this clone is medium-sized. CDR3 sequence reads: CASSVRGSNTEAFF. CDR3 nucleotides: TGTGCCAGCAGCGTACGGGGGTCGAACACTGAAGCTTTCTTT. The chain links TRBV9 to TRBJ1-1; a weak D match, TRBD1 (5 bases). Per the germline V gene, CDR1 is SGDLS and CDR2 is YYNGEE. CDR3 length: 14 amino acids. Trimming shortened V by 1 base and J by 1 base, and 8 bases separated the two germline ends.

In this sample, this clone turned up a few times. DNA of the CDR3: TGTGCCAGCAGCTCCCCTACTAGCGGGAGGCCCTACGAGCAGTACTTC. Translating gives CASSSPTSGRPYEQYF. The chain links TRBV7-3 to TRBJ2-7; TRBD2 aligns across 12 bases. The germline gives CDR1 SGHTA, CDR2 FQGTGA. This CDR3 spans 16 amino acids. The junction had 6 bases not matched to a gene; V was cut back by 4 bases and J by 2 bases. Combining the CDR3 with reference TRBV7-3 and TRBJ2-7 gives the whole variable domain GAGVSQTPSNKVTEKGKYVELRCDPISGHTALYWYRQSLGQGPEFLIYFQGTGAADDSGLPNDRFFAVRPEGSVSTLKIQRTERGDSAVYLCASSSPTSGRPYEQYFGPGTRLTVT.

This clone has more than one count but fewer than ten. The chain uses TRBV28 and TRBJ2-7, with 9 bases aligning to TRBD2. Losses at the gene ends were 7 bases for V and 3 bases for J; bases not matched to a gene: 7. This CDR3 has 14 amino acids. Germline V gene sequence: CDR1 MDHEN, CDR2 SYDVKM. The CDR3 spells CASTFSGSHYEQYF. The DNA for the CDR3 is TGTGCCAGCACCTTTAGCGGGAGTCACTACGAGCAGTACTTC.

This chain joins TRBV28 and TRBJ2-7; D gene uncertain. This CDR3 spans 12 amino acids. CDR1 and CDR2 (germline): MDHEN, SYDVKM. Trimming cost V 3 bases and J 6 bases, with 9 bases left between them. CDR3 DNA: TGTGCCAGCAGTTTCTCCCTGCGCGAGCAGTACTTC. Its protein is CASSFSLREQYF.

The CDR3 DNA reads TGCGCCAGCAGCTTGGTACCCATGGGGGATATATTCAATGAGCAGTTCTTC. Translated, it gives CASSLVPMGDIFNEQFF. The chain recombines TRBV5-1 with TRBJ2-1; perhaps D is TRBD1 or TRBD2 (5 bases each). V was shortened by 0 bases and J by 6 bases, with 19 bases between the two germline ends. Germline V gene sequence: CDR1 SGHRS, CDR2 YFSETQ. This CDR3 contains 17 residues.

This clone came up a few times. The rearrangement joins TRBV6-5 to TRBJ2-7; D assignment may be TRBD1 or TRBD2 (5 bases each). CDR1 and CDR2 (germline): MNHEY, SVGAGI. V lost 6 bases, J lost 0 bases, and 12 bases lay in between. This CDR3 is built from 14 residues. The CDR3 region is CASSRDAGSYEQYF. CDR3 bases: TGTGCCAGCAGCAGGGACGCCGGCTCCTACGAGCAGTACTTC.

This clone is classed as medium-sized (0.01 to 0.1%). The J gene is TRBJ2-1, the V gene TRBV11-1; no clear D. V lost 5 bases, J lost 6 bases, and 14 bases lay in between. The CDR3 has 14 amino acids. Germline CDR1 and CDR2: SGHAT and FQDESV (reference sequence). The DNA of the CDR3 is TGTGCCAGCAGCCCCCCCCCACACTCCAATGAGCAGTTCTTC. Residues: CASSPPPHSNEQFF.

The chain joins TRBV6-5 to TRBJ1-1; tentatively, D is TRBD1 (6 bases). From germline, CDR1 is MNHEY and CDR2 SVGAGI. The CDR3 runs to 14 residues. Trimming shortened V by 4 bases and J by 7 bases, and 16 bases separated the two germline ends. The CDR3 coding sequence is TGTGCCAGCAGTTGGGCACCTGTGGACAGTGAAGCTTTCTTT. Its protein product is CASSWAPVDSEAFF.